Listed here are 21 T cell receptor beta chains from one sample, sequenced in a study of blood T cell repertoires in COVID-19. Clones were read by immunoSEQ multiplex PCR, and TCRdb kept only the in-frame ones, dropping some. The table has roughly 200,000 clones, 90% seen once; the top ten hold 0.55% to 0.8%. The sequencing input was peripheral blood. Receptors were obtained from a man aged 50 to 60 with acute or convalescent COVID-19.

The rearrangement uses TRBV6-6 and TRBJ1-4; D is perhaps TRBD1 (5 bases). Trimming cost V 9 bases and J 6 bases, with 11 bases left between them. This CDR3 is built from 12 residues. Germline CDR1 MNHNY, CDR2 SVGAGI (reference sequence). CDR3 loop: CASQDIDEKLFF. CDR3 sequence (DNA): TGTGCCAGTCAGGACATAGATGAAAAACTGTTTTTT.

The V gene is TRBV28, the J gene TRBJ1-5, with D possibly being TRBD1 (6 bases). V lost 6 bases and J lost 2, with 14 bases in between. The CDR3 is 15 amino acids. Germline V gene data show CDR1 as MDHEN and CDR2 as SYDVKM. The CDR3 region is CASSIQGGGNQPQHF. The CDR3 DNA is TGTGCCAGCAGCATACAGGGTGGAGGCAATCAGCCCCAGCATTTT. The variable domain in full, with the rest retrieved from reference TRBV28 and TRBJ1-5, is DVKVTQSSRYLVKRTGEKVFLECVQDMDHENMFWYRQDPGLGLRLIYFSYDVKMKEKGDIPEGYSVSREKKERFSLILESASTNQTSMYLCASSIQGGGNQPQHFGDGTRLSIL.

This rearrangement joins TRBV10-3 to TRBJ2-6; 7 nucleotides align to TRBD2. V was clipped by 9 bases and J by 2 bases; unmatched bases: 10. The CDR3 loop spans 16 amino acids. Per germline, CDR1 ENHRY and CDR2 SYGVKD. CDR3 region: CAIPAGGGTGANVLTF. CDR3 bases: TGTGCCATTCCCGCCGGGGGAGGGACTGGGGCCAACGTCCTGACTTTC.

The chain uses TRBV28 and TRBJ1-1, with TRBD1 as a possible D gene (6 bases). The CDR3 is 14 amino acids. Trimming stripped 7 bases from V and 4 bases from J, with 16 bases between. The V gene's germline CDR1 is MDHEN and CDR2 SYDVKM. CDR3 bases: TGTGCCAGCACCCCCACCCAGGGGATCACTGAAGCTTTCTTT. Its protein product is CASTPTQGITEAFF.

The rearrangement links TRBV5-1 to TRBJ2-2; TRBD1 might be the D (6 bases). V lost 3 bases to trimming and J lost 3 bases, with 12 bases between them. Germline CDR1 and CDR2: SGHRS and YFSETQ. The length of the CDR3 is 15 residues. This CDR3 reads CASSSGQSDTGELFF. CDR3 nucleotides: TGCGCCAGCAGCTCCGGACAGAGCGACACCGGGGAGCTGTTTTTT.

CDR3 sequence reads: CASSEVSPSTGELFF. The DNA for the CDR3 is TGTGCCAGCAGTGAGGTGAGCCCCTCCACCGGGGAGCTGTTTTTT. J is TRBJ2-2 and V is TRBV2; D unresolved. The germline V and J ends were trimmed by 3 bases and 4 bases, with 12 bases remaining between them. Looked up from germline, CDR1 is SNHLY and CDR2 is FYNNEI. The CDR3 covers 15 residues. The whole variable domain, filled in from reference TRBV2 and TRBJ2-2, reads EPEVTQTPSHQVTQMGQEVILRCVPISNHLYFYWYRQILGQKVEFLVSFYNNEISEKSEIFDDQFSVERPDGSNFTLKIRSTKLEDSAMYFCASSEVSPSTGELFFGEGSRLTVL.

This clone has just a few counts. The chain employs TRBV3-1 (or the pseudogene TRBV3-2) and TRBJ2-7, with D maybe TRBD1 (5 bases). The CDR3 runs 14 residues. Germline CDR1 reads LGHDT; CDR2 reads YNNKEL (reference sequence). Trimming pared 4 bases from V and 0 bases from J, leaving 10 bases between. This CDR3 is CASSPATVSYEQYF. As DNA, the CDR3 is TGTGCCAGCAGCCCAGCGACAGTCTCCTACGAGCAGTACTTC.

The chain employs TRBV5-1 and TRBJ2-7; 9 bases line up with TRBD1. The CDR3 is 17 residues long. Germline CDR1 is SGHRS and CDR2 is YFSETQ. The J segment lost 4 bases and the V segment lost 5 bases, leaving 16 bases of the junction unmatched. The CDR3 loop is CASSTTGRTGVSYEQYF. The CDR3 region has the DNA TGCGCCAGCAGTACCACGGGGCGGACAGGGGTTTCTTACGAGCAGTACTTC. The variable domain in full, completed from reference TRBV5-1 and TRBJ2-7, reads KAGVTQTPRYLIKTRGQQVTLSCSPISGHRSVSWYQQTPGQGLQFLFEYFSETQRNKGNFPGRFSGRQFSNSRSEMNVSTLELGDSALYLCASSTTGRTGVSYEQYFGPGTRLTVT.

The chain carries TRBV27 and TRBJ2-1; D possibly corresponds to TRBD1 (5 bases). V shed 6 bases and J shed 5 bases, with 11 bases lying between them. The CDR3 extends over 13 amino acids. CDR1 is MNHEY, CDR2 SMNVEV, per germline (reference sequence). This CDR3 reads CASRSTDHNEQFF. Written as DNA, the CDR3 is TGTGCCAGCAGATCGACAGACCACAATGAGCAGTTCTTC.

J is TRBJ2-3 and V is TRBV2, with 12 bases identical to TRBD2. CDR1 is SNHLY, CDR2 FYNNEI, per germline. J gave up 2 bases and V 10 bases, and 7 bases lay outside the gene matches. This CDR3 is built from 15 residues. CDR3 sequence reads: CAKTSGGLLTDTQYF. The DNA of the CDR3 is TGTGCCAAAACTAGCGGGGGGCTTCTCACAGATACGCAGTATTTT.

The rearrangement joins TRBV28 to TRBJ1-4; TRBD1 might be the D (5 bases). Germline V gives CDR1 MDHEN, CDR2 SYDVKM. The CDR3 totals 14 residues. Trimming removed 5 bases at V and 7 bases at J, with 14 bases between. The CDR3, as DNA: TGTGCCAGCAGTGGGGGAGGACTCAGTGAAAAACTGTTTTTT. Amino acid sequence: CASSGGGLSEKLFF.

This clone was counted only a few times. The chain carries TRBV6-2 or TRBV6-3 and TRBJ2-1; 8 bases align to TRBD1. Germline assignment: CDR1 MNHEY and CDR2 SVGEGT. The length of the CDR3 is 16 residues. The V and J ends lost 5 bases and 2 bases, in that order; junction bases with no gene match: 8. CDR3 sequence reads: CASSDNRGSTYNEQFF. The CDR3 DNA is TGTGCCAGCAGTGACAACAGGGGGTCGACCTACAATGAGCAGTTCTTC.

The chain couples TRBV28 to TRBJ2-1; 8 nucleotides line up with TRBD2. Per germline, CDR1 MDHEN and CDR2 SYDVKM. CDR3 length: 17 residues. V lost 7 bases and J lost 8; bases outside the gene matches: 19. CDR3 region: CASIHTLGAGARYEQFF. For the CDR3, the DNA is TGTGCCAGCATTCACACCCTTGGAGCGGGGGCCCGGTATGAGCAGTTCTTC.

J is TRBJ2-3 and V is TRBV2, with D possibly matching TRBD1 (6 bases). In germline, CDR1 is SNHLY, CDR2 FYNNEI. V was trimmed by 6 bases and J by 2 bases, leaving 15 bases between them. The CDR3 runs 15 residues. In nucleotides, the CDR3 is TGTGCCAGCAGAATACAGGGTGGGCCCACAGATACGCAGTATTTT. It translates to CASRIQGGPTDTQYF.

This chain uses TRBV28 with TRBJ1-2; D may be TRBD1 (6 bases). V lost 5 bases and J lost 5, with 18 bases in between. Germline-derived CDR1 and CDR2 are MDHEN and SYDVKM. This CDR3 comprises 15 residues. The CDR3 coding sequence is TGTGCCAGCAGTCCACCGGGAGGGGGAGTTTATGGCTACACCTTC. Protein sequence: CASSPPGGGVYGYTF.

The chain links TRBV7-9 to TRBJ1-1; D ambiguous. This CDR3 region has 14 residues. From germline, CDR1 is SEHNR and CDR2 FQNEAQ (reference sequence). V was cut by 6 bases and J by 0 bases, with 11 bases left in between. The CDR3 sequence is CASRREGLNTEAFF. The DNA of the CDR3 is TGTGCCAGCAGGAGGGAAGGATTGAACACTGAAGCTTTCTTT.

The V and J genes are TRBV12-3 or TRBV12-4 and TRBJ2-5; D is possibly TRBD1 (6 bases). The CDR3 has 13 amino acids. Trimming pared 5 bases from V and 4 bases from J, leaving 11 bases between. The CDR3 bases are TGTGCCAGCAGTAAACAGGGCCGAGAGACCCAGTACTTC. Amino acids: CASSKQGRETQYF.

V usage is TRBV4-2 and J usage is TRBJ2-2, with 16 positions matching TRBD2. The CDR3 spans 18 residues. Germline V gene sequence: CDR1 LGHNA, CDR2 YNFKEQ. V dropped 4 bases and J dropped 4; count of bases not matched to a gene: 6. The CDR3 DNA sequence: TGTGCCAGCAGCCCCCAGGGACTAGCGGGGGGGCCCACCGGGGAGCTGTTTTTT. This translates into CASSPQGLAGGPTGELFF.

V usage is TRBV4-1 and J usage is TRBJ2-7, with 10 bases identical to TRBD1. V trimming: 5 bases; J trimming: 4 bases; junction bases outside the gene matches: 11. The CDR3 has 16 residues. Per the germline V gene, CDR1 is MGHRA and CDR2 is YSYEKL. In DNA, the CDR3 is TGCGCCAGCAGCAGGGACAGGGGTCTTTCGCCTTACGAGCAGTACTTC. Residues: CASSRDRGLSPYEQYF.

The chain employs TRBV12-3 or TRBV12-4 and TRBJ2-7; 7 positions agree with TRBD2. The CDR3 is made up of 13 amino acids. V lost 6 bases, J lost 3 bases, and 5 bases stayed unmatched. The CDR3: CASSLSGNYEQYF. The CDR3 DNA follows: TGTGCCAGCAGCCTGAGCGGGAACTACGAGCAGTACTTC.

The J gene is TRBJ1-5, the V gene TRBV19; no firm D call. There are 15 residues in the CDR3. Germline CDR1 and CDR2: LNHDA and SQIVND (reference sequence). V was shortened by 5 bases and J by 1 base, with 12 bases between the two germline ends. CDR3 region: CASSVQWRSNQPQHF. The CDR3 DNA is TGTGCCAGTAGTGTTCAGTGGCGGAGCAATCAGCCCCAGCATTTT.